This T cell receptor beta chain was profiled in a study of T-cell memory formation after mild COVID-19. Findings and limits, study-wide: CD4+ contracting clones were found mainly in CM and EM, and CD8+ ones in EMRA.

The length of the CDR3 is 18 residues. The germline gives CDR1 SGHVS, CDR2 FNYEAQ. Unmatched junction bases numbered 17, after V lost 5 bases and J lost 2 bases. TCRdb passed the 5' RACE reads through MiXCR, listing each CDR3 protein once. The table shows approximately 100,000 distinct CDR3 sequences, with 8.5% to 14% occurring only once. This clonotype occurred many times. Its matching antigen is unknown. Sequenced input: PBMCs or a T cell subset sorted from them (not recorded which). This TCR derives from a man aged 18-30 years who had mild COVID-19 (a few samples of this study predate the infection). Cell type and time point are not known. The genes are TRBV7-6 and TRBJ2-7, with TRBD2 identical over 8 bases. The CDR3 sequence: CASSTGPTVAGLTYEQYF. CDR3 nucleotide sequence: TGTGCCAGCAGCACAGGCCCGACTGTAGCGGGGCTGACCTACGAGCAGTACTTC. Full variable domain (outside the CDR3, taken from reference TRBV7-6 and TRBJ2-7): GAGVSQSPRYKVTKRGQDVALRCDPISGHVSLYWYRQALGQGPEFLTYFNYEAQQDKSGLPNDRFSAERPEGSISTLTIQRTEQRDSAMYRCASSTGPTVAGLTYEQYFGPGTRLTVT.